This T cell receptor (beta chain) appears in the sequencing data of a study of brain T cells in children with intractable seizures. Germline V gives CDR1 SEHNR, CDR2 FQNEAQ (reference sequence). The CDR3 totals 14 residues. Trimming removed 3 bases from V and 0 bases from J, with 7 bases in between. Time point reported: blood from clinic visit 5 months post-surgery; TSC patient then seizure free. Some clones are missing from TCRdb's copy, which holds only in-frame ones; the method was immunoSEQ multiplex PCR. The data hold about 340,000 clones, with 93% observed a single time. The sample was peripheral blood, taken more than 4 months after surgery. This clonotype was sampled from a boy under two years old with tuberous sclerosis and intractable seizures. V usage is TRBV7-9 and J usage is TRBJ2-3; D uncertain. CDR3 bases: TGTGCCAGCAGCTTTGGACCTAGCACAGATACGCAGTATTTT. It specifies CASSFGPSTDTQYF.